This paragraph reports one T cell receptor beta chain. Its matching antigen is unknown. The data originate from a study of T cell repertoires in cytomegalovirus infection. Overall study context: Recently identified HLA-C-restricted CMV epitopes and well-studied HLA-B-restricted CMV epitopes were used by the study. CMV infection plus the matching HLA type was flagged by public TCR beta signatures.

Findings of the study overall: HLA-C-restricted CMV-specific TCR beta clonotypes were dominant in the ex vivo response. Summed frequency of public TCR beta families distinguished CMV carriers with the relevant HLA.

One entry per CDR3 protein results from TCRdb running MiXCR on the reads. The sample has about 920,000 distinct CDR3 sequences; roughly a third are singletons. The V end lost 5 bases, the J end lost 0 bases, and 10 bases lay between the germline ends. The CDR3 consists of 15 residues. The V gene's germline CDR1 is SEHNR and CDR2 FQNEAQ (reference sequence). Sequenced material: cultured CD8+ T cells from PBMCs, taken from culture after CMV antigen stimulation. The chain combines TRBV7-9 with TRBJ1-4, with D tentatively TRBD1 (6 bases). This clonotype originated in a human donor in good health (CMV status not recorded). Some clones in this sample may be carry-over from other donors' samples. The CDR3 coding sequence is TGTGCCAGCAGCGACTCAGGGGCAACTAATGAAAAACTGTTTTTT. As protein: CASSDSGATNEKLFF. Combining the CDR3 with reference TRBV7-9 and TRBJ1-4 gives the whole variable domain DTGVSQNPRHKITKRGQNVTFRCDPISEHNRLYWYRQTLGQGPEFLTYFQNEAQLEKSRLLSDRFSAERPKGSFSTLEIQRTEQGDSAMYLCASSDSGATNEKLFFGSGTQLSVL.